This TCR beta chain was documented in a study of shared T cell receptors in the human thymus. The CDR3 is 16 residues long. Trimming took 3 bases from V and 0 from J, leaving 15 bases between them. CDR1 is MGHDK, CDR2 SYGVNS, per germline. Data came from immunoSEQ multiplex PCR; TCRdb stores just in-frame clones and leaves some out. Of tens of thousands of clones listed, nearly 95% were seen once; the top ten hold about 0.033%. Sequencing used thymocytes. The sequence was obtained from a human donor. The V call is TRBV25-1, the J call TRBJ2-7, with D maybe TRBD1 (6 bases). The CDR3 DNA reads TGTGCCAGCAGTGACTGCCGGGACACTCACTCCTACGAGCAGTACTTC. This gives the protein CASSDCRDTHSYEQYF.